These 2 T cell receptor beta chains share one sample of origin, sequenced in a study of sequential checkpoint blockade in melanoma (dated by TCRdb to between 2019 and 2020). The library was obtained by the immunoSEQ multiplex PCR assay. In TCRdb, the immuneACCESS table is reduced to in-frame sequences with V and J assigned. These tables do not hold every clone; where another copy was compared, an unresolved V gene accounts for under half, and the others remain unexplained. The sample table shows over 10,000 clones, and roughly four fifths are seen once. The ten largest account for about half of the sample. The treatment or condition label, as the study defines it: randomized to nivolumab then ipilimumab (arm A) or the reverse (arm B). Sequencing was performed on CD8+ T cells sorted from blood (inferred from file names), taken from a patient given nivolumab and ipilimumab in sequence. The source of these receptors is a human donor with melanoma.

This chain links TRBV6-6 with TRBJ2-1; D not certain. V was shortened by 5 bases and J by 0 bases, with 5 bases between the two germline ends. The CDR3 runs to 13 residues. CDR1 is MNHNY and CDR2 is SVGAGI in the germline V gene (reference sequence). CDR3 sequence reads: CASSPSSYNEQFF. The CDR3 DNA is TGTGCCAGCAGTCCGAGCTCCTACAATGAGCAGTTCTTC.

This chain connects TRBV2 to TRBJ2-3; TRBD2 agrees at 13 bases. V shed 0 bases and J 2 bases; nucleotides not matched to a gene: 8. The CDR3 sequence is 19 residues long. Germline loops: CDR1 SNHLY, CDR2 FYNNEI. The CDR3 DNA is TGTGCCAGCAGTGAAGCGCTTTTGGGACTAGCGGGGCCCACAGATACGCAGTATTTT. Protein sequence: CASSEALLGLAGPTDTQYF.